These 2 T cell receptor beta chains were sequenced from one sample in a study of T cell changes during pregnancy in multiple sclerosis. Method: immunoSEQ multiplex PCR; TCRdb's copy keeps in-frame clones and lacks some. Of under 25,000 clones in the sample, 87% were seen once. The material was CD8+ T cells from peripheral blood mononuclear cells, obtained after pregnancy. These receptors were taken from a female donor with multiple sclerosis, enrolled in a pregnancy study.

The chain combines TRBV5-6 with TRBJ1-2, with D maybe TRBD1 (6 bases). Trimming cost V 4 bases and J 2 bases, with 12 bases left between them. This CDR3 region has 14 residues. Per germline, CDR1 SGHDT and CDR2 YYEEEE. CDR3: CASSPLTGNYGYTF. The CDR3 DNA reads as TGTGCCAGCAGCCCGCTGACAGGCAACTATGGCTACACCTTC.

CDR3 sequence reads: CASSKLAGLSYEQYF. The CDR3 DNA follows: TGTGCCAGCAGCAAACTAGCGGGTCTCTCCTACGAGCAGTACTTC. V gene TRBV6-6 combines with J gene TRBJ2-7, with TRBD2 identical over 9 bases. Germline CDR1 MNHNY, CDR2 SVGAGI (reference sequence). This CDR3 is built from 15 residues. The V segment lost 6 bases and the J segment 0 bases; nucleotides outside the gene matches: 6.